Listed below are T cell receptor beta chains from one sample, sequenced in a study of blood T cell repertoires in COVID-19. This table comes from immunoSEQ multiplex PCR, and its TCRdb copy is limited to in-frame clones, with some not included. The table has roughly 220,000 clones, approximately 90% seen once; the top ten hold approximately 3.8%. The sequenced material came from PBMCs or T cells enriched from blood (not recorded which). These receptors were taken from a woman younger than 30 in a cohort exposed to, infected with or recovered from COVID-19 (not recorded which). CDR3s include the opening cysteine and the closing phenylalanine or tryptophan. Each record gives: V gene, D gene, clone size, J gene, CDR3 DNA, CDR3 protein. D genes are given only for firm matches. Size is omitted from some rows. Given values are once, few, many or a class for expanded clones.

V gene: TRBV27; D gene: TRBD1; clone size: -; J gene: TRBJ2-7; CDR3 DNA: TGTGCCAGCAGTTTATTCCCCAACAGGGGGCCATACGAGCAGTACTTC; CDR3 protein: CASSLFPNRGPYEQYF
V gene: TRBV3-1/TRBV3-2; D gene: TRBD2; clone size: -; J gene: TRBJ2-1; CDR3 DNA: TGTGCCAGCAGCCAAGACCAATTCGGCGGGAGAGGCAATGAGCAGTTCTTC; CDR3 protein: CASSQDQFGGRGNEQFF
V gene: TRBV5-1; D gene: -; clone size: -; J gene: TRBJ1-1; CDR3 DNA: TGCGCCAGCAGACCGGGGGGCGCGACTGAAGCTTTCTTT; CDR3 protein: CASRPGGATEAFF
V gene: TRBV6-5; D gene: -; clone size: -; J gene: TRBJ1-1; CDR3 DNA: TGTGCCACCGCCCAGCGCCCTTTGAACACTGAAGCTTTCTTT; CDR3 protein: CATAQRPLNTEAFF
V gene: TRBV7-9; D gene: TRBD2; clone size: -; J gene: TRBJ2-5; CDR3 DNA: TGTGCCAGCAGCTTAAGGGGGGAACTAGCGGGAATCGAGACCCAGTACTTC; CDR3 protein: CASSLRGELAGIETQYF
V gene: TRBV25-1; D gene: -; clone size: -; J gene: TRBJ1-4; CDR3 DNA: TGTGCCAGCAGTTCCGGGACAACTAATGAAAAACTGTTTTTT; CDR3 protein: CASSSGTTNEKLFF
V gene: TRBV9; D gene: -; clone size: -; J gene: TRBJ2-7; CDR3 DNA: TGTGCCAGCAGCCCCGGGACAAAGCACGAGCAGTACTTC; CDR3 protein: CASSPGTKHEQYF
V gene: TRBV7-3; D gene: TRBD2; clone size: -; J gene: TRBJ2-1; CDR3 DNA: TGTGCCAGCAGCCCTACTAGCGCCAATGAGCAGTTCTTC; CDR3 protein: CASSPTSANEQFF
V gene: TRBV24-1; D gene: TRBD2; clone size: -; J gene: TRBJ2-3; CDR3 DNA: TGTGCCACCAGTGAAACTAGCGGGAGGGTCAACCGCGGCACAGATACGCAGTATTTT; CDR3 protein: CATSETSGRVNRGTDTQYF
V gene: TRBV3-1/TRBV3-2; D gene: -; clone size: -; J gene: TRBJ2-2; CDR3 DNA: TGTGCCAGCAGCCCCCTGGAGAACGGGGAGCTGTTTTTT; CDR3 protein: CASSPLENGELFF
V gene: TRBV3-1/TRBV3-2; D gene: -; clone size: -; J gene: TRBJ1-2; CDR3 DNA: TGTGCCAGCAGCCAAGAGAGTAAGTTCTACTATGGCTACACCTTC; CDR3 protein: CASSQESKFYYGYTF
V gene: TRBV3-1/TRBV3-2; D gene: -; clone size: -; J gene: TRBJ1-1; CDR3 DNA: TGTGCCAGCAGCCACCGGGGACTCCCCCCCATGAACACTGAAGCTTTCTTT; CDR3 protein: CASSHRGLPPMNTEAFF
V gene: TRBV9; D gene: -; clone size: -; J gene: TRBJ2-5; CDR3 DNA: TGTGCCAGCAGCGTAGAAGAGGGGGAGGGGAGAGAGACCCAGTACTTC; CDR3 protein: CASSVEEGEGRETQYF
V gene: TRBV2; D gene: -; clone size: -; J gene: TRBJ1-2; CDR3 DNA: TGTGCCAGCAGTGCGACCTCCTCGGGAGGCTACACCTTC; CDR3 protein: CASSATSSGGYTF
V gene: TRBV11-1; D gene: -; clone size: -; J gene: TRBJ1-1; CDR3 DNA: TGTGCCAGCAGCCTGACGGCAGGTGTCACTGAAGCTTTCTTT; CDR3 protein: CASSLTAGVTEAFF
V gene: TRBV27; D gene: TRBD1; clone size: -; J gene: TRBJ2-7; CDR3 DNA: TGTGCCAGCAGTTCCGGGACAGGGGTCGTATGGGAGCAGTACTTC; CDR3 protein: CASSSGTGVVWEQYF
V gene: TRBV5-4; D gene: TRBD1; clone size: -; J gene: TRBJ2-4; CDR3 DNA: TGTGCCAGCAGTCCCGGACAGGCGGGAAACATTCAGTACTTC; CDR3 protein: CASSPGQAGNIQYF
V gene: TRBV6-5; D gene: TRBD2; clone size: -; J gene: TRBJ2-7; CDR3 DNA: TGTGCCAGCAGTTACTCGGTAGCGGGAGTCTACGAGCAGTACTTC; CDR3 protein: CASSYSVAGVYEQYF
V gene: TRBV11-2; D gene: TRBD1; clone size: -; J gene: TRBJ2-7; CDR3 DNA: TGTGCCAGCAGCATTTCCCTCAGGGGGTTGAGCGAGCAGTACTTC; CDR3 protein: CASSISLRGLSEQYF
V gene: TRBV11-3; D gene: TRBD1; clone size: -; J gene: TRBJ1-2; CDR3 DNA: TGTGCCAGCAGCTACCGGGACAGTCAGGATTTTGGCTATGGCTACACCTTC; CDR3 protein: CASSYRDSQDFGYGYTF
V gene: TRBV7-3; D gene: -; clone size: few; J gene: TRBJ2-7; CDR3 DNA: TGTGCCAGCAGCTTAACTCTAGGACTACCCGTTTACGAGCAGTACTTC; CDR3 protein: CASSLTLGLPVYEQYF
V gene: TRBV20-1; D gene: TRBD1; clone size: -; J gene: TRBJ1-4; CDR3 DNA: TGCAGTGCTAGTTCCGGGACAGGGTCTAATGAAAAACTGTTTTTT; CDR3 protein: CSASSGTGSNEKLFF
V gene: TRBV7-3; D gene: -; clone size: -; J gene: TRBJ2-1; CDR3 DNA: TGTGCCAGCAGCTCAGGCCATGACAGTGATCCGGAGCAGTTCTTC; CDR3 protein: CASSSGHDSDPEQFF
V gene: TRBV19; D gene: -; clone size: once; J gene: TRBJ1-3; CDR3 DNA: TGTGCCAGTAGTCCTCGGGACTTTTCTGGAAACACCATATATTTT; CDR3 protein: CASSPRDFSGNTIYF
V gene: TRBV3-1/TRBV3-2; D gene: -; clone size: -; J gene: TRBJ2-1; CDR3 DNA: TGTGCCAGCAGCCAAGACAGGGGATACAATGAGCAGTTCTTC; CDR3 protein: CASSQDRGYNEQFF
V gene: TRBV5-6; D gene: -; clone size: -; J gene: TRBJ2-3; CDR3 DNA: TGTGCCAGCAGCATGGCGAGCACAGATACGCAGTATTTT; CDR3 protein: CASSMASTDTQYF
V gene: TRBV20-1; D gene: -; clone size: -; J gene: TRBJ2-1; CDR3 DNA: TGCAGCCCATTTAGCTATGAGCAGTTCTTC; CDR3 protein: CSPFSYEQFF
V gene: TRBV5-4; D gene: -; clone size: -; J gene: TRBJ1-5; CDR3 DNA: TGTGCCAGCAGCGACCACAGGGACGGAGGCAATCAGCCCCAGCATTTT; CDR3 protein: CASSDHRDGGNQPQHF
V gene: TRBV28; D gene: -; clone size: -; J gene: TRBJ1-3; CDR3 DNA: TGTGCCAGCAGTTTAGGACACACGAGCTCTGGAAACACCATATATTTT; CDR3 protein: CASSLGHTSSGNTIYF
V gene: TRBV5-6; D gene: -; clone size: -; J gene: TRBJ2-2; CDR3 DNA: TGTGCCAGCAGCTGGCAGCAGGGAGGGAACACCGGGGAGCTGTTTTTT; CDR3 protein: CASSWQQGGNTGELFF
V gene: TRBV20-1; D gene: -; clone size: once; J gene: TRBJ1-5; CDR3 DNA: TGCAGTGCTAGAGATAGGGAGAACCAGCATTTT; CDR3 protein: CSARDRENQHF
V gene: TRBV13; D gene: -; clone size: few; J gene: TRBJ2-1; CDR3 DNA: TGTGCCAGCACCGATGCCGGCGGGACCCACAATGAGCAGTTCTTC; CDR3 protein: CASTDAGGTHNEQFF
V gene: TRBV6-2/TRBV6-3; D gene: TRBD1; clone size: -; J gene: TRBJ2-5; CDR3 DNA: TGTGCCAGCAGTTACTCGGACAGGGTGTACCAAGAGACCCAGTACTTC; CDR3 protein: CASSYSDRVYQETQYF
V gene: TRBV19; D gene: TRBD1; clone size: -; J gene: TRBJ2-7; CDR3 DNA: TGTGCCAGTAGTATCCGACAGGGGGGATACGAGCAGTACTTC; CDR3 protein: CASSIRQGGYEQYF
V gene: TRBV4-2; D gene: TRBD1; clone size: -; J gene: TRBJ2-7; CDR3 DNA: TGTGCCAGCAGCCAAGGTTGGGACAGCGCCTACGAGCAGTACTTC; CDR3 protein: CASSQGWDSAYEQYF
V gene: TRBV19; D gene: -; clone size: -; J gene: TRBJ1-1; CDR3 DNA: TGTGCCAGTAGTATAGACAGGGGGAACACTGAAGCTTTCTTT; CDR3 protein: CASSIDRGNTEAFF
V gene: TRBV2; D gene: -; clone size: -; J gene: TRBJ2-7; CDR3 DNA: TGTGCCAGCGGAGCTTCAGGGGTGAGCGAGCAGTACTTC; CDR3 protein: CASGASGVSEQYF
V gene: TRBV7-6; D gene: -; clone size: -; J gene: TRBJ2-1; CDR3 DNA: TGTGCCAGCAGCTTAGACCCCGGGGGAGTGAGGTTCTTC; CDR3 protein: CASSLDPGGVRFF
V gene: TRBV5-1; D gene: TRBD1; clone size: once; J gene: TRBJ1-6; CDR3 DNA: TGCGCCAGCAGCTGGTCGGGGACAGGCCTCCACTTT; CDR3 protein: CASSWSGTGLHF
V gene: TRBV13; D gene: -; clone size: -; J gene: TRBJ2-7; CDR3 DNA: TGTGCCAGCAGTATGACAGGTCGGGGAACCTACGAGCAGTACTTC; CDR3 protein: CASSMTGRGTYEQYF
V gene: TRBV11-3; D gene: -; clone size: -; J gene: TRBJ2-7; CDR3 DNA: TGTGCCAGCAGCTTAGATCTAAGTAGATCCTACGAGCAGTACTTC; CDR3 protein: CASSLDLSRSYEQYF
V gene: TRBV12-3/TRBV12-4; D gene: -; clone size: -; J gene: TRBJ2-2; CDR3 DNA: TGTGCCAGCAGCCCCGGGGGAACCGGGGAGCTGTTTTTT; CDR3 protein: CASSPGGTGELFF
V gene: TRBV4-1; D gene: -; clone size: -; J gene: TRBJ2-6; CDR3 DNA: TGCGCCAGCAGCCAGGGCCGCGACGCTGGGGCCAACGTCCTGACTTTC; CDR3 protein: CASSQGRDAGANVLTF
V gene: TRBV5-1; D gene: -; clone size: -; J gene: TRBJ1-1; CDR3 DNA: TGCGCCAGCAGCTATGACAGTCCCTCTGAAGCTTTCTTT; CDR3 protein: CASSYDSPSEAFF